Listed below are T cell receptor beta chains from one sample, sequenced in a study of naive and memory T cell subsets. MiXCR was run by TCRdb on the 5' RACE reads, yielding one entry per CDR3 protein. Of more than 50,000 distinct CDR3 sequences listed, around 7.3% are singletons. The receptors originated from a male donor in good health. Each CDR3 is given with its conserved first and last residue. Fields, in order: J gene, V gene, D gene, CDR3 length, clone size, CDR3 DNA, CDR3 protein. D genes are given only for firm matches. Not all rows give a size; the values are once, few, many and, for expanded clones, a class.

TRBJ1-1 TRBV7-9 NA 14 few TGTGCCAGCAGGTTAGAGGGGGGGAACACTGAAGCTTTCTTT CASRLEGGNTEAFF
TRBJ1-1 TRBV27 NA 15 NA TGTGCCAGCAGTTCCCAGGGAGGGACAAACACTGAAGCTTTCTTT CASSSQGGTNTEAFF
TRBJ1-1 TRBV29-1 TRBD1 14 many TGCAGCGTAAACCCAGGGGGCTCGAACACTGAAGCTTTCTTT CSVNPGGSNTEAFF
TRBJ1-2 TRBV11-2 NA 17 NA TGTGCCAGCAGCTTAATACCCGGGAGTGGGGGCGCGGATGGCTACACCTTC CASSLIPGSGGADGYTF
TRBJ2-2 TRBV20-1 NA 15 many TGCAGTGCTAGTCGAGGGGGGGCTGAAACCGGGGAGCTGTTTTTT CSASRGGAETGELFF
TRBJ2-1 TRBV12-3/TRBV12-4 NA 14 many TGTGCCAGCAGTTTGACGACAGTGGGCAATGAGCAGTTCTTC CASSLTTVGNEQFF
TRBJ2-1 TRBV5-1 NA 15 NA TGCGCCAGCAGCTTGGCGGGCAGGGACTACAATGAGCAGTTCTTC CASSLAGRDYNEQFF
TRBJ2-7 TRBV3-1 NA 12 NA TGTGCCAGCAGCCGCAGAGATTACGAGCAGTACTTC CASSRRDYEQYF
TRBJ1-1 TRBV3-1 NA 13 many TGTGCCAGCGGAGCAGGGGTGAACACTGAAGCTTTCTTT CASGAGVNTEAFF
TRBJ1-2 TRBV6-5 NA 15 NA TGTGCCAGCCGGGACCGATTTACTGCCTTAGATGGCTACACCTTC CASRDRFTALDGYTF
TRBJ2-3 TRBV6-1 TRBD2 16 NA TGTGCCAGCAGTGTAGTAGCGGGGGGGAGCACAGATACGCAGTATTTT CASSVVAGGSTDTQYF
TRBJ1-2 TRBV19 TRBD1 15 NA TGTGCCAGTAGTCTCCGGGACAGGCCAGGCTGTGGCTACACCTTC CASSLRDRPGCGYTF
TRBJ2-3 TRBV6-5 NA 15 many TGTGCCAGCAGGGAATCTACGGCAAGGCGCGATACGCAGTATTTT CASRESTARRDTQYF
TRBJ2-7 TRBV20-1 NA 13 once TGCAGTGCTAGCGGGGCAGGGGTTAGCGAGCAGTACTTC CSASGAGVSEQYF
TRBJ2-1 TRBV20-1 TRBD2 15 many TGCAGTGCTAGCCCTAGCGGGAGGGCCGTGGGTGAGCAGTTCTTC CSASPSGRAVGEQFF
TRBJ2-7 TRBV3-1 NA 14 NA TGTGCCAGCAGCCCGCGGACCTCGGGCTACGAGCAGTACTTC CASSPRTSGYEQYF
TRBJ2-7 TRBV12-3/TRBV12-4 NA 12 many TGTGCCAGCAGTTTACAGAGCTACGAGCAGTACTTC CASSLQSYEQYF
TRBJ2-3 TRBV18 TRBD2 15 NA TGTGCCAGCACCTTTGGAACGGGGGGGCCGGTTACGCAGTATTTT CASTFGTGGPVTQYF
TRBJ2-7 TRBV7-9 TRBD2 16 few TGTGCCAGCAGCACACCCCGGGAGACGGGGGGTCTCGAGCAGTACTTC CASSTPRETGGLEQYF
TRBJ1-1 TRBV18 NA 16 many TGTGCCAGCTCACCACCCGGCAGTAGCATGAACACTGAAGCTTTCTTT CASSPPGSSMNTEAFF
TRBJ2-2 TRBV29-1 TRBD1 15 many TGCAGCGTTACACCGAGACAGGGGAACACCGGGGAGCTGTTTTTT CSVTPRQGNTGELFF
TRBJ2-5 TRBV6-6 NA 13 few TGTGCCAGCAGTAGAGGCAAGCAAGAGACCCAGTACTTC CASSRGKQETQYF
TRBJ1-1 TRBV12-3/TRBV12-4 NA 14 NA TGTGCCAGCAGTTCAACCTGGGGGGGTTTTGAAGCTTTCTTT CASSSTWGGFEAFF
TRBJ1-3 TRBV18 NA 14 many TGTGCCAGCTCCGCGACAACTCGTGGAGACACCATATATTTT CASSATTRGDTIYF
TRBJ2-7 TRBV6-2/TRBV6-3 TRBD2 18 many TGTGCCAGCAATATTGGTACCCTTAGGACTAGCGGGACCTACGAGCAGTACTTC CASNIGTLRTSGTYEQYF
TRBJ2-5 TRBV12-3/TRBV12-4 NA 15 many TGTGCCAGCAGTCTCGGGGCCGTCTCGGGAGAGACCCAGTACTTC CASSLGAVSGETQYF
TRBJ2-7 TRBV20-1 NA 14 many TGCAGTGCTGAGGGGGGCGGGGCGGCCTACGAGCAGTACTTC CSAEGGGAAYEQYF
TRBJ1-5 TRBV20-1 NA 15 many TGCAGTGCTAGGCGGCCGACGAGCGGCAATCAGCCCCAGCATTTT CSARRPTSGNQPQHF
TRBJ1-4 TRBV29-1 NA 13 many TGCAGCGTTGGCGGAGCAACTAATGAAAAACTGTTTTTT CSVGGATNEKLFF
TRBJ1-1 TRBV2 NA 15 NA TGTGCCAGCAGTGGCCGTGAGGGTCTGAACACTGAAGCTTTCTTT CASSGREGLNTEAFF
TRBJ2-6 TRBV5-1 NA 14 NA TGCGCCAGCAGCGACTCCGACAGGGCCAACGTCCTGACTTTC CASSDSDRANVLTF
TRBJ2-1 TRBV18 TRBD2 17 many TGTGCCAGCTCACTGGCCCTAGCGGGGGTCTCCTACAATGAGCAGTTCTTC CASSLALAGVSYNEQFF
TRBJ2-5 TRBV2 NA 15 few TGTGCCAGCAGGGGGAAGACAGATCCTGTGGAGACCCAGTACTTC CASRGKTDPVETQYF
TRBJ1-5 TRBV19 NA 14 NA TGTGCCAGTAATAACTTAGCAGGCGATCAGCCCCAGCATTTT CASNNLAGDQPQHF
TRBJ1-5 TRBV3-1 NA 15 few TGTGCCAGCAGCCAAGATTCAGGTAGCAATCAGCCCCAGCATTTT CASSQDSGSNQPQHF
TRBJ1-6 TRBV6-5 NA 15 many TGTGCCAGCAGTAGGAGACTCACCTATAATTCACCCCTCCACTTT CASSRRLTYNSPLHF
TRBJ2-5 TRBV25-1 TRBD2 14 NA TGTGCCAGCAGCGCCGGGAGGTACCAAGAGACCCAGTACTTC CASSAGRYQETQYF
TRBJ1-2 TRBV5-1 TRBD1 15 many TGCGCCAGCAGCTTGCCCGGGACAGGGGTCTATGGCTACACCTTC CASSLPGTGVYGYTF
TRBJ1-1 TRBV5-1 TRBD1 16 NA TGCGCCAGCAGCTTGTCCGGGACAGTTATGAACACTGAAGCTTTCTTT CASSLSGTVMNTEAFF
TRBJ2-7 TRBV2 TRBD1 14 many TGTGCCAGCAGCCTCGGGACAGTACCCTACGAGCAGTACTTC CASSLGTVPYEQYF
TRBJ2-3 TRBV7-9 NA 15 NA TGTGCCAGCAGCTTAGCGCGGGGTAGCACAGATACGCAGTATTTT CASSLARGSTDTQYF
TRBJ2-5 TRBV9 TRBD1 16 many TGTGCCAGCAGCAGCCGGGACAGGGGGTACCAAGAGACCCAGTACTTC CASSSRDRGYQETQYF
TRBJ2-7 TRBV11-2 TRBD2 15 many TGTGCCAGCAGCGCCCAGGGACTAGCGGGAGCCGAGCAGTACTTC CASSAQGLAGAEQYF
TRBJ2-1 TRBV29-1 TRBD2 14 many TGCAGCGCTTCCGGGACTAGCGCTAACAATGAGCAGTTCTTC CSASGTSANNEQFF
TRBJ1-3 TRBV20-1 TRBD1 14 NA TGCAGTGCGGGACAGGGGAACTCTGGAAACACCATATATTTT CSAGQGNSGNTIYF
TRBJ1-5 TRBV4-1 NA 17 many TGCGCCAGCAGCCAAGACGCATCTCGGGGAATCAATCAGCCCCAGCATTTT CASSQDASRGINQPQHF
TRBJ2-2 TRBV12-3/TRBV12-4 TRBD1 14 few TGTGCCAGTACGACAGGGGTGAACACCGGGGAGCTGTTTTTT CASTTGVNTGELFF
TRBJ2-7 TRBV3-1 TRBD2 19 few TGTGCCAGCAGCCCCCTGGGTAGCAGCGGGAACACTAGGGTGCACGAGCAGTACTTC CASSPLGSSGNTRVHEQYF
TRBJ2-7 TRBV5-1 TRBD1 18 few TGCGCCAGCAGCCCACGGGACAGCCCCGACAGGGTTCACGCCGAGCAGTACTTC CASSPRDSPDRVHAEQYF
TRBJ2-1 TRBV7-7 TRBD2 14 many TGTGCCAGCAGCCCCAGTGGTAGCGGGATAGAGCAGTTCTTC CASSPSGSGIEQFF
TRBJ1-1 TRBV6-5 NA 18 many TGTGCCAGCAGTTACTCGAACGTAGGCCCGGGGCTCAACACTGAAGCTTTCTTT CASSYSNVGPGLNTEAFF
TRBJ2-7 TRBV3-1 NA 12 many TGTGCCAGCAGCCAAAATCACTACGAGCAGTACTTC CASSQNHYEQYF
TRBJ2-2 TRBV19 NA 16 many TGTGCCACCCAGGAGCGGTGGGGCTCGAACACCGGGGAGCTGTTTTTT CATQERWGSNTGELFF